This T cell receptor (beta chain) originates from a study of blood T cells in healthy people across ages. General study findings and limits: Naive T cell percentage showed a strong correlation with TCR beta diversity.

A second 7 to 11 cycle PCR used barcoded and J-beta primers. TCRdb redid the calling of the 5' RACE reads with MiXCR, one entry per CDR3 protein. The sample holds hundreds of thousands of distinct CDR3 sequences, around 24% seen once. This clonotype has a handful of counts. Antigen unknown. Samples each yielded at least 5 micrograms of total RNA. The same data also contributed to another study, on T cells of mothers and their children.

The sequencing sample was made of blood. The clonotype originates from a boy aged 10-17 years in good health.

The CDR3 DNA is TGCAGCGTTGAAGATGGCCTATCAGGTGATACGCAGTATTTT. Amino acids: CSVEDGLSGDTQYF. The chain has TRBV29-1 and TRBJ2-3; D is undetermined. The CDR3 spans 14 residues. Germline V CDR1 and CDR2: SQVTM, ANQGSEA. The V end lost 0 bases, the J end lost 6 bases, and 13 bases lay between the germline ends.